These 27 T cell receptor beta chains originate from one sample sequenced in a study of blood T cell repertoires in COVID-19. TCRdb's copy holds only in-frame clones and misses some; the assay was immunoSEQ multiplex PCR. The sample lists about 230,000 clones, 70% to 85% occurring once. Sequencing was performed on peripheral blood. These receptors were obtained from a woman between 35 and 50 years old who had recovered from COVID-19.

This chain uses TRBV19 with TRBJ2-2, with D perhaps matching TRBD2 (5 bases). The CDR3 length is 13 residues. V was pared by 11 bases and J by 0 bases, with 10 bases between. From germline, CDR1 is LNHDA and CDR2 SQIVND (reference sequence). The CDR3 nucleotides read TGTGCCTTAAGCGGTACGAACACCGGGGAGCTGTTTTTT. It translates to CALSGTNTGELFF.

The J gene is TRBJ2-2, the V gene TRBV2, with D maybe TRBD2 (7 bases). Germline CDR1 SNHLY, CDR2 FYNNEI. The CDR3 totals 15 residues. The V gene lost 7 bases and the J gene lost 4 bases, with 16 bases spanning the gap. CDR3 in amino acids: CASTPVAGATGELFF. The CDR3 nucleotides are TGTGCCAGCACCCCAGTGGCGGGGGCCACCGGGGAGCTGTTTTTT.

The chain employs TRBV5-5 and TRBJ1-4; 9 nucleotides align to TRBD1. The CDR3 spans 15 residues. Germline V gives CDR1 SGHKS, CDR2 YYEKEE (reference sequence). Trimming at V came to 3 bases and at J to 2 bases, leaving 2 bases not matched to a gene. The CDR3, as DNA: TGTGCCAGCAGCTCGACAGGGGGTACTAATGAAAAACTGTTTTTT. It codes for CASSSTGGTNEKLFF.

A few counts support this clone. In DNA, the CDR3 is TGCGCCAGCAGCTTGGGACCAGTTGTTGGGGCTTCTGGAAACACCATATATTTT. The encoded protein is CASSLGPVVGASGNTIYF. The chain has TRBV5-1 and TRBJ1-3, with D perhaps matching TRBD1 (5 bases). The CDR3 runs 18 residues. Germline V CDR1 and CDR2: SGHRS, YFSETQ. Trimming pared 0 bases from V and 1 base from J, leaving 17 bases between.

The chain has TRBV28 and TRBJ1-2, with D possibly TRBD1 on 6 matching bases. The V and J ends lost 10 bases and 6 bases respectively, with 12 bases between them. The germline V gene has CDR1 MDHEN and CDR2 SYDVKM. There are 11 residues in the CDR3. In DNA form, the CDR3 reads TGTGCCACTACAGGGCCCCATGGCTACACCTTC. Translating gives CATTGPHGYTF.

The chain couples TRBV10-3 to TRBJ2-1, with D tentatively TRBD1 (5 bases). V was pared by 6 bases and J by 0 bases, with 12 bases between. Germline CDR1 ENHRY, CDR2 SYGVKD. The CDR3 consists of 15 residues. CDR3 loop: CAIRGAGSSYNEQFF. CDR3 coding DNA: TGTGCCATCAGAGGGGCCGGCAGCTCCTACAATGAGCAGTTCTTC.

The chain recombines TRBV7-8 with TRBJ1-6; D ambiguous. V lost 1 base and J lost 7, with 8 bases in between. Germline lookup yields CDR1 SGHVS and CDR2 FQNEAQ. This CDR3 has 14 residues. CDR3 in amino acids: CASSLDQKNSPLHF. DNA of the CDR3: TGTGCCAGCAGCTTAGACCAGAAGAATTCACCCCTCCACTTT.

This clone came up a few times. V gene TRBV4-3 combines with J gene TRBJ1-5; D remains unclear. The germline gives CDR1 LGHNA, CDR2 YSLEER. Trimming shortened V by 4 bases and J by 0 bases, and 25 bases separated the two germline ends. This CDR3 is built from 20 residues. The CDR3 reads CASSPHPGRWEHHSNQPQHF. CDR3 DNA: TGCGCCAGCAGCCCTCATCCCGGACGGTGGGAGCACCATAGCAATCAGCCCCAGCATTTT.

This sequence joins TRBV7-2 and TRBJ2-1; TRBD2 matches 12 bases. Per the germline V gene, CDR1 is SGHTA and CDR2 is FQGNSA. Trimming at V came to 5 bases and at J to 8 bases, leaving 10 bases not matched to a gene. The CDR3 covers 16 residues. The CDR3 is CASSDLLAGGGHEQFF. In DNA, the CDR3 is TGTGCCAGCAGCGACCTACTAGCGGGGGGAGGCCATGAGCAGTTCTTC.

V usage is TRBV7-2 and J usage is TRBJ1-5; D is unresolved. Germline CDR1 SGHTA, CDR2 FQGNSA. Deletions cut 1 base from V and 0 bases from J, with 7 bases between. This CDR3 region has 15 residues. CDR3 DNA sequence: TGTGCCAGCAGCTTAGTTTCCGGTAGCAATCAGCCCCAGCATTTT. It encodes CASSLVSGSNQPQHF. Looking up the rest from reference TRBV7-2 and TRBJ1-5 gives the full variable domain: GAGVSQSPSNKVTEKGKDVELRCDPISGHTALYWYRQSLGQGLEFLIYFQGNSAPDKSGLPSDRFSAERTGGSVSTLTIQRTQQEDSAVYLCASSLVSGSNQPQHFGDGTRLSIL.

The chain carries TRBV2 and TRBJ1-1; 8 bases are a match to TRBD1. V trimming: 2 bases; J trimming: 2 bases; junction bases outside the gene matches: 1. The CDR3 loop spans 14 amino acids. The germline V gene has CDR1 SNHLY and CDR2 FYNNEI. The CDR3 bases are TGTGCCAGCAGTGAACAGGGGGCTAACACTGAAGCTTTCTTT. Protein product: CASSEQGANTEAFF. The full variable domain, its missing parts supplied by reference TRBV2 and TRBJ1-1, is EPEVTQTPSHQVTQMGQEVILRCVPISNHLYFYWYRQILGQKVEFLVSFYNNEISEKSEIFDDQFSVERPDGSNFTLKIRSTKLEDSAMYFCASSEQGANTEAFFGQGTRLTVV.

The chain carries TRBV6-5 and TRBJ1-3; 8 bases fit TRBD1. Germline V CDR1 and CDR2: MNHEY, SVGAGI. The CDR3 is 14 amino acids. Trimming removed 6 bases from V and 7 bases from J; junction bases left unmatched: 8. The CDR3 sequence: CASRFDRGQNTIYF. The CDR3 DNA follows: TGTGCCAGCAGATTCGACAGGGGCCAGAACACCATATATTTT.

The chain links TRBV7-3 to TRBJ2-7; D not certain. Trimming stripped 4 bases from V and 6 bases from J, with 7 bases between. This CDR3 has 11 amino acids. CDR1 SGHTA and CDR2 FQGTGA come from the germline V gene. CDR3 DNA: TGTGCCAGCAGCTCCGGTGGCGAGCAGTACTTC. Translation: CASSSGGEQYF.

The chain uses TRBV2 and TRBJ1-2; TRBD1 might be the D (6 bases). The CDR3 covers 14 residues. CDR1 and CDR2 from the germline V gene are SNHLY and FYNNEI. V was shortened by 4 bases and J by 6 bases, with 15 bases between the two germline ends. The CDR3, as DNA: TGTGCCAGCAGTGCGGCTCATAAGGGGGATGGCTACACCTTC. This translates into CASSAAHKGDGYTF.

The gene calls are TRBV6-6 and TRBJ2-7, with D unclear. The CDR3 covers 10 residues. The germline V and J ends were trimmed by 8 bases and 5 bases, with 7 bases remaining between them. Germline V gene data show CDR1 as MNHNY and CDR2 as SVGAGI (reference sequence). CDR3 coding DNA: TGTGCCAGCTCCCGGGACGAGCAGTACTTC. It specifies CASSRDEQYF.

The CDR3: CASSRSGELFF. The CDR3 DNA sequence: TGTGCCAGTAGTCGGTCCGGGGAGCTGTTTTTT. This chain connects TRBV9 to TRBJ2-2; no clear D. The V gene lost 8 bases and the J gene lost 6 bases, with 8 bases spanning the gap. CDR3 length equals 11 residues. Germline CDR1 is SGDLS and CDR2 is YYNGEE. Using reference TRBV9 and TRBJ2-2 for the parts outside the CDR3, the full variable domain is DSGVTQTPKHLITATGQRVTLRCSPRSGDLSVYWYQQSLDQGLQFLIQYYNGEERAKGNILERFSAQQFPDLHSELNLSSLELGDSALYFCASSRSGELFFGEGSRLTVL.

CDR3 amino acids: CASSLATGETYEQYF. Written as DNA, the CDR3 is TGTGCCAGCAGCTTAGCTACAGGGGAAACCTACGAGCAGTACTTC. The rearrangement links TRBV7-2 to TRBJ2-7; 7 positions agree with TRBD1. With 0 bases clipped from V and 2 bases from J, the junction kept 4 bases outside the gene matches. CDR1 is SGHTA, CDR2 FQGNSA, per germline. The CDR3 extends over 15 amino acids.

The chain joins TRBV10-3 to TRBJ1-2; perhaps TRBD1 as D (5 bases). There are 13 residues in the CDR3. CDR1 is ENHRY and CDR2 is SYGVKD in the germline V gene. With 4 bases removed from V and 4 bases from J, the gap between germline ends came to 10 bases. The CDR3 DNA reads TGTGCCATCAGTGTTTCGGGGGGCTATGGCTACACCTTC. Its translation is CAISVSGGYGYTF.

V is TRBV10-3 and J is TRBJ2-7; no firm D call. The germline CDR1 and CDR2 sequences are ENHRY and SYGVKD. This CDR3 is 13 amino acids long. Trimming took off 4 bases at V and 2 bases at J, with 9 bases between the two ends. CDR3 nucleotide sequence: TGTGCCATCAGTGGAGGAGAAACCTACGAGCAGTACTTC. Amino acid sequence: CAISGGETYEQYF.

The chain employs TRBV19 and TRBJ2-3; D might be TRBD1 (6 bases). Trimming shortened V by 4 bases and J by 2 bases, and 13 bases separated the two germline ends. CDR1 is LNHDA and CDR2 is SQIVND in the germline V gene (reference sequence). The CDR3 is made up of 15 amino acids. This chain's CDR3 is CASSTKDSYTDTQYF. The DNA of the CDR3 is TGTGCCAGTAGTACCAAGGACAGTTACACAGATACGCAGTATTTT. Full variable domain (outside the CDR3, taken from reference TRBV19 and TRBJ2-3): DGGITQSPKYLFRKEGQNVTLSCEQNLNHDAMYWYRQDPGQGLRLIYYSQIVNDFQKGDIAEGYSVSREKKESFPLTVTSAQKNPTAFYLCASSTKDSYTDTQYFGPGTRLTVL.

The chain combines TRBV13 with TRBJ1-1; TRBD1 matches 7 bases. V shed 3 bases and J 0 bases; nucleotides not matched to a gene: 4. Germline CDR1 is PRHDT and CDR2 is FYEKMQ (reference sequence). The length of the CDR3 is 15 residues. CDR3 sequence reads: CASSFRQGLNTEAFF. DNA for the CDR3: TGTGCCAGCAGCTTCCGACAGGGTCTGAACACTGAAGCTTTCTTT.

With respect to this clone: Germline is not matched at one junction end, which may reflect a read error. The V gene is TRBV10-3, the J gene TRBJ1-4; D uncertain. This CDR3 contains 15 residues. Per the germline V gene, CDR1 is ENHRY and CDR2 is SYGVKD. The CDR3 loop is CATSELAGINEKLFF. DNA of the CDR3: TGTGCCACCAGTGAGTTGGCGGGGATTAATGAAAAACTGTTTTTT.

This sequence joins TRBV3-1 (or the pseudogene TRBV3-2) and TRBJ1-3, with 7 bases identical to TRBD1. This CDR3 has 15 residues. CDR1 is LGHDT and CDR2 is YNNKEL in the germline V gene (reference sequence). V shed 1 base and J 0 bases; nucleotides not matched to a gene: 0. The CDR3 DNA sequence: TGTGCCAGCAGCCAAGCAGGGGGCTCTGGAAACACCATATATTTT. Encoded protein: CASSQAGGSGNTIYF.

This chain connects TRBV9 to TRBJ2-7; 10 bases map to TRBD1. The CDR3 sequence is 15 residues long. The V gene's germline CDR1 is SGDLS and CDR2 YYNGEE. V gave up 0 bases and J gave up 6 bases; unmatched junction bases: 6. The CDR3 DNA sequence: TGTGCCAGCAGCGTAGCTCAGGACAGGGGGGCCGAGCAGTACTTC. It encodes CASSVAQDRGAEQYF.

The chain carries TRBV7-2 and TRBJ1-6, with 7 bases aligning to TRBD1. CDR1 SGHTA and CDR2 FQGNSA come from the germline V gene. Germline trimming cut 5 bases from V and 10 bases from J; bases unmatched to any gene: 14. The CDR3 totals 16 residues. The CDR3 sequence is CASSLRTGGNGSPLHF. CDR3 in DNA: TGTGCCAGCAGCCTACGGACAGGAGGAAATGGATCACCCCTCCACTTT.

As for this clone: This same CDR3 is encoded by further DNA sequences in the sample. The V call is TRBV3-1 (or the pseudogene TRBV3-2), the J call TRBJ2-3; the D is unclear. This CDR3 spans 12 amino acids. Trimming shortened V by 1 base and J by 3 bases, and 2 bases separated the two germline ends. Germline V gene data show CDR1 as LGHDT and CDR2 as YNNKEL (reference sequence). The DNA of the CDR3 is TGTGCCAGCAGCCAAGCAACAGATACGCAGTATTTT. Protein product: CASSQATDTQYF.

The J gene is TRBJ2-2, the V gene TRBV6-2 or TRBV6-3; TRBD2 matches 12 bases. V was pared by 6 bases and J by 4 bases, with 9 bases of the junction left unmatched. The germline CDR1 and CDR2 sequences are MNHEY and SVGEGT. The CDR3 loop spans 17 amino acids. In DNA form, the CDR3 reads TGTGCCAGCAGCCTCCTACTAGCGGGGGGACTCACCGGGGAGCTGTTTTTT. The encoded protein is CASSLLLAGGLTGELFF.